Presented here are 20 T cell receptor beta chains from one specimen sequenced in a study of cytomegalovirus exposure and HLA in healthy donors. Amplification used 60 Vbeta primers and 13 Jbeta primers. Profiled with immunoSEQ multiplex PCR; TCRdb holds only in-frame clones, not every one. The table includes about 130,000 clones, roughly 78% detected once. The source material was PBMCs. The origin of the receptors is a man aged 25 to 40 in good health and CMV-seronegative.

V is TRBV4-3 and J is TRBJ2-7; no firm D call. V lost 0 bases to trimming and J lost 0 bases, with 6 bases between them. CDR1 LGHNA and CDR2 YSLEER come from the germline V gene. The CDR3 runs to 14 residues. The CDR3 region is CASSQDRISYEQYF. CDR3 DNA sequence: TGCGCCAGCAGCCAAGACAGGATCTCCTACGAGCAGTACTTC.

There are a few counts of this clone. The rearrangement joins TRBV5-1 to TRBJ2-7, with a tentative D call TRBD1 (5 bases). The CDR3 runs 14 residues. The germline V and J ends were trimmed by 1 base and 0 bases, with 8 bases remaining between them. Per germline, CDR1 SGHRS and CDR2 YFSETQ. CDR3 amino acids: CASSLTGVSYEQYF. CDR3 coding DNA: TGCGCCAGCAGCTTGACAGGAGTCTCCTACGAGCAGTACTTC. The complete variable domain, with remaining parts taken from reference TRBV5-1 and TRBJ2-7, reads KAGVTQTPRYLIKTRGQQVTLSCSPISGHRSVSWYQQTPGQGLQFLFEYFSETQRNKGNFPGRFSGRQFSNSRSEMNVSTLELGDSALYLCASSLTGVSYEQYFGPGTRLTVT.

The chain uses TRBV4-1 and TRBJ2-1; TRBD2 might be the D (6 bases). Germline values: CDR1 MGHRA, CDR2 YSYEKL. This CDR3 comprises 16 residues. The V end was cut by 1 base, the J end by 0 bases, with 10 bases between. CDR3 DNA sequence: TGCGCCAGCAGCCAAGTAGTCGGGGGCTCCTACAATGAGCAGTTCTTC. Residues: CASSQVVGGSYNEQFF.

This chain uses TRBV19 with TRBJ2-1; D possibly corresponds to TRBD1 (5 bases). The CDR3 spans 15 residues. Germline assignment: CDR1 LNHDA and CDR2 SQIVND (reference sequence). V shed 2 bases and J shed 1 base, with 9 bases lying between them. CDR3 region: CASSIRAGSYNEQFF. As DNA, the CDR3 is TGTGCCAGTAGTATAAGGGCAGGGTCCTACAATGAGCAGTTCTTC.

CDR3 DNA: TGTGCCACCAGCAGAGGGGAGAAGGGGGACGAGCAGTACTTC. This codes for CATSRGEKGDEQYF. The V and J genes are TRBV15 and TRBJ2-7; D is possibly TRBD1 (6 bases). Trimming took 1 base from V and 5 from J, leaving 12 bases between them. The CDR3 length is 14 residues. Germline CDR1 LNHNV, CDR2 YYDKDF (reference sequence).

CDR3 protein: CASSFGTMGYNEQFF. Here the CDR3 DNA reads TGTGCCAGCAGTTTCGGGACTATGGGTTACAATGAGCAGTTCTTC. V is TRBV27 and J is TRBJ2-1, with 7 bases identical to TRBD2. Per the germline V gene, CDR1 is MNHEY and CDR2 is SMNVEV (reference sequence). With 3 bases clipped from V and 4 bases from J, the junction kept 6 bases outside the gene matches. This CDR3 has 15 amino acids.

The chain has TRBV21-1 and TRBJ2-5; the table calls TRBD1, which could not be checked here. The J call is in doubt because the DNA end fits TRBJ2-7 better. TRBV21-1 is a pseudogene locus. This CDR3 has 15 residues. The CDR3 is CASSRHRGDSYEQYF. The CDR3 nucleotides are TGTGCCAGCAGTAGGCACAGGGGGGACTCCTACGAGCAGTACTTC.

This clone appeared a few times. The chain joins TRBV2 to TRBJ2-1; no reliable D call. Between the trimmed V and J ends, which lost 8 bases and 3 bases, there was a span of 8 bases. This CDR3 contains 12 residues. Germline values: CDR1 SNHLY, CDR2 FYNNEI. Written as DNA, the CDR3 is TGTGCCAGCTGTCCGGGCTACAATGAGCAGTTCTTC. Its protein product is CASCPGYNEQFF.

The chain uses TRBV7-3 and TRBJ1-5; TRBD1 matches at 7 bases. The CDR3 runs 14 residues. V lost 5 bases, J lost 3 bases, and 4 bases stayed unmatched. Germline lookup yields CDR1 SGHTA and CDR2 FQGTGA. The CDR3 DNA reads TGTGCCAGCAGCCCGGGACAGCCCAATCAGCCCCAGCATTTT. The encoded protein is CASSPGQPNQPQHF.

This sequence joins TRBV5-1 and TRBJ2-7; 10 bases align to TRBD1. CDR3 length equals 15 residues. Unmatched junction bases numbered 9, after V lost 2 bases and J lost 7 bases. Germline CDR1 reads SGHRS; CDR2 reads YFSETQ. The CDR3 nucleotides are TGCGCCAGCAGCTTTTCCGGGACAGGGGCCGGGGAGCAGTACTTC. This translates into CASSFSGTGAGEQYF.

As for this clone: A read error may account for a junction end that differs from germline. The sample contains more than one DNA sequence encoding this CDR3. The chain is built from TRBV4-3 and TRBJ2-2, with unresolved D. Germline assignment: CDR1 LGHNA and CDR2 YSLEER. This CDR3 spans 14 amino acids. CDR3 amino acids: CASKETLNTGELFF. CDR3 bases: TGCGCTAGCAAAGAGACACTGAACACCGGGGAGCTGTTTTTT.

The rearrangement joins TRBV6-5 to TRBJ1-4, with 8 bases fitting TRBD1. The junction had 4 bases not matched to a gene; V was cut back by 6 bases and J by 10 bases. Germline V gene lookup returns CDR1 MNHEY and CDR2 SVGAGI. The CDR3 is 12 residues long. The DNA of the CDR3 is TGTGCCAGCAGGACTACAGGGGGAAAACTGTTTTTT. Amino acid sequence: CASRTTGGKLFF.

The chain combines TRBV5-4 with TRBJ2-5; D is ambiguous. Germline CDR1 reads SGHNT; CDR2 reads YYREEE (reference sequence). This CDR3 is 13 amino acids long. Trimming removed 0 bases from V and 0 bases from J, with 3 bases in between. The CDR3 DNA reads TGTGCCAGCAGCTTGGTATACCAAGAGACCCAGTACTTC. Translating it yields CASSLVYQETQYF.

The chain links TRBV4-1 to TRBJ2-2; TRBD2 agrees at 9 bases. The CDR3 is made up of 17 amino acids. Germline CDR1 MGHRA, CDR2 YSYEKL. Trimming at V came to 1 base and at J to 3 bases, leaving 6 bases not matched to a gene. The CDR3 protein is CASSQARGGDHTGELFF. The CDR3 coding sequence is TGCGCCAGCAGCCAAGCGCGCGGGGGGGACCACACCGGGGAGCTGTTTTTT.

J is TRBJ2-1 and V is TRBV7-3; a weak D match, TRBD1 (6 bases). Per the germline V gene, CDR1 is SGHTA and CDR2 is FQGTGA. V lost 1 base and J 5 bases, leaving 15 bases between the germline ends. The CDR3 covers 16 residues. CDR3 in amino acids: CASSLNRGRGDNEQFF. In DNA form, the CDR3 reads TGTGCCAGCAGCTTAAATCGGGGCAGGGGTGACAATGAGCAGTTCTTC.

This chain connects TRBV27 to TRBJ1-2; tentative D call: TRBD1 (5 bases). Deletions cut 6 bases from V and 6 bases from J, with 14 bases between. The length of the CDR3 is 13 residues. Germline V gene data show CDR1 as MNHEY and CDR2 as SMNVEV (reference sequence). DNA for the CDR3: TGTGCCAGCAGCCGACTTGCGGGGGATGGCTACACCTTC. Translating gives CASSRLAGDGYTF.

CDR3 loop: CASSQGLAGGFNTDTQYF. In nucleotides, the CDR3 is TGTGCCAGCAGCCAGGGACTAGCGGGGGGCTTCAACACAGATACGCAGTATTTT. This rearrangement joins TRBV4-2 to TRBJ2-3; 15 bases line up with TRBD2. The CDR3 totals 18 residues. V was pared by 3 bases and J by 2 bases, with 6 bases of the junction left unmatched. Germline-derived CDR1 and CDR2 are LGHNA and YNFKEQ.

The V call is TRBV5-4, the J call TRBJ1-1; 9 bases align to TRBD1. The germline V gene has CDR1 SGHNT and CDR2 YYREEE (reference sequence). V was clipped by 4 bases and J by 0 bases; unmatched bases: 10. The CDR3 spans 17 residues. CDR3 residues: CASSRGQGSLMNTEAFF. CDR3 nucleotide sequence: TGTGCCAGCAGCCGCGGACAGGGGTCCCTTATGAACACTGAAGCTTTCTTT.

The chain carries TRBV9 and TRBJ1-2, with D unresolved. This CDR3 region has 18 residues. Germline CDR1 and CDR2: SGDLS and YYNGEE. V lost 0 bases and J 2 bases, leaving 20 bases between the germline ends. The CDR3, as DNA: TGTGCCAGCAGCGTAGACCAGTGGTCCGAGGGATGGAACTATGGCTACACCTTC. This sequence encodes CASSVDQWSEGWNYGYTF.

The chain employs TRBV9 and TRBJ2-5, with 9 bases aligning to TRBD2. From germline, CDR1 is SGDLS and CDR2 YYNGEE. Unmatched junction bases numbered 5, after V lost 4 bases and J lost 4 bases. This CDR3 region has 14 residues. The CDR3 reads CASSTGGGGETQYF. The CDR3 DNA sequence: TGTGCCAGCAGCACGGGCGGGGGGGGAGAGACCCAGTACTTC.